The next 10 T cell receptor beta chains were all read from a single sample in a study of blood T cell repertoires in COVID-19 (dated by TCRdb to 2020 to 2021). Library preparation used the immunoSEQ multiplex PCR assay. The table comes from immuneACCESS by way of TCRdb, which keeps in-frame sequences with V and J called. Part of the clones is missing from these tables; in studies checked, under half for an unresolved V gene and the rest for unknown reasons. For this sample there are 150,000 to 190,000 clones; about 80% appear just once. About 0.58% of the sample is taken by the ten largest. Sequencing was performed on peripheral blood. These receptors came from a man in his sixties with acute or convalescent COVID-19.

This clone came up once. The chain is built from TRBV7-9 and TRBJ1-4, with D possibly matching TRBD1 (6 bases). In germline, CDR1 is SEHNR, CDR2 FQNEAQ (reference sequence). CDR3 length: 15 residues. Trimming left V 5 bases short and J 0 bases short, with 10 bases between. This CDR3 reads CASSARTATNEKLFF. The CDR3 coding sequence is TGTGCCAGCAGCGCCCGGACAGCAACTAATGAAAAACTGTTTTTT.

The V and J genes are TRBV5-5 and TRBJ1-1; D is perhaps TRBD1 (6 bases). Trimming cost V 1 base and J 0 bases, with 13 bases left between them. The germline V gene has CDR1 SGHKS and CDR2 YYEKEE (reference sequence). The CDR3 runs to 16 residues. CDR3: CASSLRWGHMNTEAFF. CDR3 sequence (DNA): TGTGCCAGCAGCTTGCGATGGGGACATATGAACACTGAAGCTTTCTTT.

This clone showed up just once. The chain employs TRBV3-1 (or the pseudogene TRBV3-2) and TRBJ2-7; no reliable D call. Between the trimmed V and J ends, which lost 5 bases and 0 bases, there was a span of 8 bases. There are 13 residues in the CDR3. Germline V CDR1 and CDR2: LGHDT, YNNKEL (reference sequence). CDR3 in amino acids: CASSRGSSYEQYF. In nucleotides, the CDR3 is TGTGCCAGCAGCAGAGGTTCCTCCTACGAGCAGTACTTC.

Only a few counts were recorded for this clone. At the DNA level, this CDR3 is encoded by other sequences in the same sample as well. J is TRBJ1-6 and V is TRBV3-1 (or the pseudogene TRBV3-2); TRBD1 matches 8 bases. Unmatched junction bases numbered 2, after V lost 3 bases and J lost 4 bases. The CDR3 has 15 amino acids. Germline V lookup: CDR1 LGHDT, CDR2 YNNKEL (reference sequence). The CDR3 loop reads CASSHDRGYNSPLHF. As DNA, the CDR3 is TGTGCCAGCAGCCATGACAGGGGTTATAATTCACCCCTCCACTTT.

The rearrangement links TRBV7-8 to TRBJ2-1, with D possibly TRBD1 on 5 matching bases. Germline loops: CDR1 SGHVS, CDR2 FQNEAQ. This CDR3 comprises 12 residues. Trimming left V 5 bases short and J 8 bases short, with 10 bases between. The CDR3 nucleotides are TGTGCCAGCAGCCCAACAGGATATGAGCAGTTCTTC. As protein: CASSPTGYEQFF.

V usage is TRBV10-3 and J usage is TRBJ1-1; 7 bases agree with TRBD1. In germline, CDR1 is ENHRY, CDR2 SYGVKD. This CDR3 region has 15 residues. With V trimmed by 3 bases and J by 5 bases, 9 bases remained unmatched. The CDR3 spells CAISDRQGGTTEAFF. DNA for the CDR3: TGTGCCATCAGTGATCGGCAGGGGGGTACAACTGAAGCTTTCTTT.

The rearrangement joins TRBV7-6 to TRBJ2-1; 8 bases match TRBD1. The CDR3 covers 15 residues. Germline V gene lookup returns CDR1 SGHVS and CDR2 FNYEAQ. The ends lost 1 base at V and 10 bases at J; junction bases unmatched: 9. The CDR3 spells CASSLGGTGLREQFF. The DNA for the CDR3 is TGTGCCAGCAGCTTAGGTGGGACAGGTTTACGGGAGCAGTTCTTC.

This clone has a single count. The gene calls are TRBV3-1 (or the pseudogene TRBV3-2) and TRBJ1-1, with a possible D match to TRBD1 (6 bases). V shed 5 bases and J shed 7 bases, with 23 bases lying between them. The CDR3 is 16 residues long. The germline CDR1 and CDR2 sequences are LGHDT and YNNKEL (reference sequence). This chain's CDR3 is CASSGGTGDISIEAFF. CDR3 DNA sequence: TGTGCCAGCAGCGGCGGAACCGGGGACATCTCCATTGAAGCTTTCTTT.

The CDR3 is CASKAGGNTGELFF. CDR3 bases: TGTGCCAGCAAAGCGGGGGGGAACACCGGGGAGCTGTTTTTT. The chain has TRBV6-4 and TRBJ2-2; TRBD2 aligns across 9 bases. The V gene end was trimmed by 7 bases and the J gene end by 1 base; junction bases not matched to a gene: 1. This CDR3 comprises 14 residues. Germline CDR1 reads MRHNA; CDR2 reads SNTAGT.

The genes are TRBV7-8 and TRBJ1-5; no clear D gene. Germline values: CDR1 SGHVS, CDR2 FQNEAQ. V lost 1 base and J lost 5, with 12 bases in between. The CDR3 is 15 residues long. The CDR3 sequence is CASSLGLWGDQPQHF. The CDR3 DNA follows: TGTGCCAGCAGCTTAGGTTTGTGGGGAGATCAGCCCCAGCATTTT.